The clone carrying this T cell receptor beta chain has only a few counts. Other DNA sequences in this specimen translate into the identical CDR3. This specimen belongs to a study of blood T cell repertoires in COVID-19. The wider study: T cells, B-cell-depleted T cells, or PBMCs supplied cDNA or gDNA.

Authors' methods: Nucleated cell number was recorded as an estimate derived from reference gene primer amplification. The protocol was immunoSEQ multiplex PCR, while the TCRdb copy is restricted to in-frame clones and leaves out a portion. The DNA gave D and trimming, while V, J and clone size come from that table. The sample contains around 300,000 clones, approximately 90% of which appear only once. From germline, CDR1 is LGHDT and CDR2 YNNKEL (reference sequence). The CDR3 contains 14 residues. Trimming shortened V by 4 bases and J by 0 bases, and 7 bases separated the two germline ends. The sequence was collected from a woman aged 25 to 45 who had recovered from COVID-19. Sequencing was performed on PBMCs or T cells enriched from blood (not recorded which). The chain recombines TRBV3-1 (or the pseudogene TRBV3-2) with TRBJ1-3, with D possibly matching TRBD1 (5 bases). This chain's CDR3 is CASSLQGSGNTIYF. CDR3 DNA sequence: TGTGCCAGCAGCCTCCAGGGCTCTGGAAACACCATATATTTT.